One and the same sample provided the 32 T cell receptor beta chains below, sequenced in a study of T cell changes during pregnancy in multiple sclerosis. Some clones are missing from TCRdb's copy, which holds only in-frame ones; the method was immunoSEQ multiplex PCR. The table lists about 53,000 clones, more than 90% of them singletons. Sequenced material: CD8+ T cells from peripheral blood mononuclear cells, taken before pregnancy. The receptors were gathered from a female donor with multiple sclerosis, enrolled in a pregnancy study.

This rearrangement joins TRBV4-2 to TRBJ2-7; TRBD2 agrees at 11 bases. From germline, CDR1 is LGHNA and CDR2 YNFKEQ. This CDR3 has 14 residues. Trimming removed 5 bases from V and 2 bases from J; junction bases left unmatched: 2. CDR3 residues: CASSYSGGAYEQYF. In nucleotides, the CDR3 is TGTGCCAGCAGCTATAGCGGGGGGGCCTACGAGCAGTACTTC.

This clone was seen only once. The gene calls are TRBV7-9 and TRBJ2-4; 9 bases agree with TRBD1. The V and J ends lost 7 bases and 5 bases, in that order; junction bases with no gene match: 6. From germline, CDR1 is SEHNR and CDR2 FQNEAQ (reference sequence). The CDR3 sequence is 14 residues long. The CDR3 region has the DNA TGTGCCAGCACCCCGGGGGACAGGGAAAACATTCAGTACTTC. Its protein is CASTPGDRENIQYF.

The V call is TRBV7-9, the J call TRBJ1-2; 7 bases are shared with TRBD1. Germline loops: CDR1 SEHNR, CDR2 FQNEAQ (reference sequence). The CDR3 covers 14 residues. The ends lost 1 base at V and 8 bases at J; junction bases unmatched: 7. The CDR3 sequence is CASSLDRGAEGYTF. The CDR3, as DNA: TGTGCCAGCAGCTTAGACAGGGGCGCAGAGGGCTACACCTTC.

The V call is TRBV14, the J call TRBJ1-2; D not certain. The CDR3 totals 15 residues. CDR1 is SGHDN, CDR2 FVKESK, per germline. V was cut by 4 bases and J by 2 bases, with 14 bases left in between. CDR3 nucleotides: TGTGCCAGCAGCCCCATTGCGGGGAACAACTATGGCTACACCTTC. This codes for CASSPIAGNNYGYTF.

V and J are TRBV12-5 and TRBJ2-1; TRBD1 is a possible D gene (6 bases). CDR3 length equals 14 residues. Trimming stripped 4 bases from V and 4 bases from J, with 11 bases between. Germline loops: CDR1 LGHNT, CDR2 FRNRAP. CDR3 DNA: TGTGCTAGTGGTTCCGGGACACTGTACAATGAGCAGTTCTTC. This translates into CASGSGTLYNEQFF.

This clone was counted a single time. The chain couples TRBV11-2 to TRBJ1-2; 9 nucleotides agree with TRBD1. The trim removed 2 bases at V and 8 bases at J, leaving 9 bases unmatched. Per the germline V gene, CDR1 is SGHAT and CDR2 is FQNNGV. The CDR3 contains 15 residues. The DNA of the CDR3 is TGTGCCAGCAGCTTATATTTGGACAGGGGTGGGGGCTACACCTTC. Translating it yields CASSLYLDRGGGYTF.

The chain links TRBV4-1 to TRBJ2-7, with 13 nucleotides matching TRBD2. The V gene's germline CDR1 is MGHRA and CDR2 YSYEKL. The CDR3 consists of 17 residues. J gave up 2 bases and V 4 bases, and 8 bases lay outside the gene matches. CDR3 amino acids: CASSRTSGGAVAYEQYF. The CDR3 coding sequence is TGCGCCAGCAGCCGAACTAGCGGGGGGGCCGTAGCCTACGAGCAGTACTTC.

The rearrangement links TRBV5-1 to TRBJ2-7; TRBD1 agrees at 9 bases. V trimming: 4 bases; J trimming: 3 bases; junction bases outside the gene matches: 2. Germline lookup yields CDR1 SGHRS and CDR2 YFSETQ. This CDR3 spans 13 amino acids. CDR3 amino acids: CASSGDRDYEQYF. For the CDR3, the DNA is TGCGCCAGCAGCGGGGACAGGGACTACGAGCAGTACTTC.

This chain links TRBV5-5 with TRBJ2-5, with TRBD2 identical over 8 bases. J was trimmed by 4 bases and V by 6 bases; bases with no gene match: 5. The CDR3 runs 13 residues. The germline V gene encodes CDR1 SGHKS and CDR2 YYEKEE (reference sequence). As DNA, the CDR3 is TGTGCCAGCATCGGGGGGGCCGGAGAGACCCAGTACTTC. Residues: CASIGGAGETQYF.

The chain joins TRBV4-3 to TRBJ1-4, with TRBD1 matching 9 bases. The length of the CDR3 is 18 residues. Germline trimming cut 2 bases from V and 5 bases from J; bases unmatched to any gene: 12. CDR1 and CDR2 (germline): LGHNA, YSLEER. CDR3 coding DNA: TGCGCCAGCAGCCAACAATGGTGGGGGACAGGGTTAAATGAAAAACTGTTTTTT. Translated: CASSQQWWGTGLNEKLFF.

This chain links TRBV7-8 with TRBJ1-1; TRBD1 is a possible D gene (6 bases). This CDR3 contains 15 residues. Trimming took 1 base from V and 1 from J, leaving 10 bases between them. Germline CDR1 reads SGHVS; CDR2 reads FQNEAQ. For the CDR3, the DNA is TGTGCCAGCAGCTTAGGATGGGGGCGGAACACTGAAGCTTTCTTT. This codes for CASSLGWGRNTEAFF.

CDR3 region: CASSAGQGLHEQYF. The CDR3 region has the DNA TGTGCCAGCAGCGCGGGACAGGGGCTACACGAGCAGTACTTC. The V gene is TRBV7-8, the J gene TRBJ2-7; 10 positions match TRBD1. The CDR3 loop spans 14 amino acids. The germline V gene has CDR1 SGHVS and CDR2 FQNEAQ. V trimming: 5 bases; J trimming: 5 bases; junction bases outside the gene matches: 6.

The V call is TRBV6-5, the J call TRBJ1-2; 8 bases line up with TRBD1. Trimming took 3 bases from V and 8 from J; bases not matched to a gene: 5. Germline CDR1 and CDR2: MNHEY and SVGAGI. The CDR3 runs to 13 residues. CDR3 sequence (DNA): TGTGCCAGCAGTTATCAGGGGGCGGAGGGCTACACCTTC. Amino acids: CASSYQGAEGYTF.

The rearrangement uses TRBV6-4 and TRBJ2-4, with 9 bases fitting TRBD1. Germline trimming cut 4 bases from V and 4 bases from J; bases unmatched to any gene: 8. Germline lookup yields CDR1 MRHNA and CDR2 SNTAGT. The CDR3 has 16 amino acids. The CDR3 reads CASSAPDRGGKNIQYF. The DNA of the CDR3 is TGTGCCAGCAGTGCCCCGGACAGGGGAGGTAAAAACATTCAGTACTTC.

This clone was counted many times. This chain links TRBV7-9 with TRBJ2-7; 7 bases align to TRBD1. Germline values: CDR1 SEHNR, CDR2 FQNEAQ (reference sequence). The CDR3 is 14 amino acids. V trimming: 4 bases; J trimming: 5 bases; junction bases outside the gene matches: 8. The CDR3 DNA sequence: TGTGCCAGCAGCTCCCGGGACAGCAGAGACGAGCAGTACTTC. Encoded protein: CASSSRDSRDEQYF.

V gene TRBV29-1 combines with J gene TRBJ2-2; the D gene is possibly TRBD1 (6 bases). Trimming stripped 4 bases from V and 6 bases from J, with 9 bases between. The V gene's germline CDR1 is SQVTM and CDR2 ANQGSEA. This CDR3 contains 12 residues. The CDR3 DNA is TGCAGCGTTGTCCAGGGGTCCGGGGAGCTGTTTTTT. Its translation is CSVVQGSGELFF.

The rearrangement uses TRBV9 and TRBJ1-1, with no clear D. Germline assignment: CDR1 SGDLS and CDR2 YYNGEE. The CDR3 contains 13 residues. Trimming stripped 2 bases from V and 4 bases from J, with 9 bases between. The DNA for the CDR3 is TGTGCCAGCAGCGTCGGGGTAATCACTGAAGCTTTCTTT. It yields the protein CASSVGVITEAFF.

This chain links TRBV7-9 with TRBJ1-1; D gene uncertain. The CDR3 length is 13 residues. Looked up from germline, CDR1 is SEHNR and CDR2 is FQNEAQ (reference sequence). V shed 5 bases and J shed 3 bases, with 10 bases lying between them. The CDR3 sequence is CASSPVMDTEAFF. CDR3 sequence (DNA): TGTGCCAGCAGCCCGGTAATGGACACTGAAGCTTTCTTT.

The chain combines TRBV6-5 with TRBJ2-5; D unclear. The V end was cut by 2 bases, the J end by 4 bases, with 8 bases between. Germline lookup yields CDR1 MNHEY and CDR2 SVGAGI. The CDR3 extends over 13 amino acids. The CDR3 spells CASSYGDGETQYF. The CDR3 bases are TGTGCCAGCAGTTACGGAGACGGAGAGACCCAGTACTTC.

J is TRBJ1-1 and V is TRBV6-5; 7 positions agree with TRBD1. CDR3 length equals 13 residues. The germline gives CDR1 MNHEY, CDR2 SVGAGI. The trim removed 4 bases at V and 1 base at J, leaving 0 bases unmatched. The CDR3 sequence: CASSSGGNTEAFF. CDR3 DNA: TGTGCCAGCAGTTCAGGGGGGAACACTGAAGCTTTCTTT.

The chain carries TRBV4-3 and TRBJ2-7, with 8 bases matching TRBD1. With 0 bases clipped from V and 2 bases from J, the junction kept 3 bases outside the gene matches. Germline V lookup: CDR1 LGHNA, CDR2 YSLEER. This CDR3 has 15 residues. CDR3 DNA sequence: TGCGCCAGCAGCCAAGAAGGGACAGGCGCCTACGAGCAGTACTTC. Protein sequence: CASSQEGTGAYEQYF.

This clone occurred once. The chain carries TRBV9 and TRBJ1-2; 8 nucleotides line up with TRBD1. Germline lookup yields CDR1 SGDLS and CDR2 YYNGEE. The CDR3 totals 17 residues. With V trimmed by 2 bases and J by 2 bases, 11 bases remained unmatched. The CDR3 region has the DNA TGTGCCAGCAGCGTCGCAAGCCCGGACAGGGAGAACTATGGCTACACCTTC. This encodes CASSVASPDRENYGYTF.

The chain employs TRBV12-5 and TRBJ1-1; possible D gene TRBD1, 6 bases. Looked up from germline, CDR1 is LGHNT and CDR2 is FRNRAP. This CDR3 comprises 16 residues. V was trimmed by 4 bases and J by 0 bases, leaving 15 bases between them. CDR3 amino acids: CASGWYLPGVNTEAFF. The CDR3, as DNA: TGTGCTAGTGGTTGGTATCTCCCAGGGGTGAACACTGAAGCTTTCTTT.

The V call is TRBV7-2, the J call TRBJ2-3, with D perhaps TRBD1 (6 bases). This CDR3 has 18 residues. Per germline, CDR1 SGHTA and CDR2 FQGNSA. With 2 bases removed from V and 3 bases from J, the gap between germline ends came to 21 bases. CDR3 coding DNA: TGTGCCAGCAGCTTACCATCCAGGGGTTCTCCGACTACAGATACGCAGTATTTT. This codes for CASSLPSRGSPTTDTQYF.

This sequence joins TRBV7-3 and TRBJ1-2; D possibly corresponds to TRBD1 (6 bases). The CDR3 sequence is 14 residues long. CDR1 SGHTA and CDR2 FQGTGA come from the germline V gene. V was trimmed by 2 bases and J by 5 bases, leaving 12 bases between them. The CDR3 nucleotides are TGTGCCAGCAGCTTATCAGGGGACGGATATGGCTACACCTTC. Protein: CASSLSGDGYGYTF.

The V and J genes are TRBV2 and TRBJ2-6; D is possibly TRBD1 (6 bases). V was clipped by 5 bases and J by 0 bases, with 17 bases between them. The CDR3 runs to 18 residues. Germline V CDR1 and CDR2: SNHLY, FYNNEI. CDR3 region: CASSYRTAGSSGANVLTF. Written as DNA, the CDR3 is TGTGCCAGCAGTTACAGGACAGCCGGCAGCTCTGGGGCCAACGTCCTGACTTTC.

This clone is medium-sized. The rearrangement links TRBV7-3 to TRBJ1-5, with 7 bases fitting TRBD1. Germline trimming cut 5 bases from V and 2 bases from J; bases unmatched to any gene: 9. The CDR3 is 16 amino acids. Germline assignment: CDR1 SGHTA and CDR2 FQGTGA. The CDR3 DNA reads TGTGCCAGCAGCCTCAAACAGGGGTACGGCAATCAGCCCCAGCATTTT. This encodes CASSLKQGYGNQPQHF.

The genes are TRBV29-1 and TRBJ1-2; a possible D gene is TRBD1 (6 bases). V was trimmed by 8 bases and J by 0 bases, leaving 16 bases between them. This CDR3 has 14 amino acids. The germline V gene encodes CDR1 SQVTM and CDR2 ANQGSEA. The CDR3 sequence is CSSGVDGANYGYTF. CDR3 bases: TGCAGCTCAGGGGTAGACGGAGCTAACTATGGCTACACCTTC.

This chain connects TRBV7-2 to TRBJ1-4; tentative D call: TRBD1 (6 bases). This CDR3 has 15 amino acids. CDR1 and CDR2 from the germline V gene are SGHTA and FQGNSA. V gave up 5 bases and J gave up 3 bases, with 13 bases separating them. The DNA of the CDR3 is TGTGCCAGCAGCCCCTCGCGGGGGCCTAATGAAAAACTGTTTTTT. Protein product: CASSPSRGPNEKLFF.

This chain joins TRBV13 and TRBJ1-6; D is unresolved. This CDR3 spans 17 amino acids. Germline assignment: CDR1 PRHDT and CDR2 FYEKMQ (reference sequence). Trimming shortened V by 1 base and J by 8 bases, and 18 bases separated the two germline ends. CDR3 in amino acids: CASSLAKSDLKDSPLHF. For the CDR3, the DNA is TGTGCCAGCAGCTTAGCTAAGAGCGATCTAAAGGATTCACCCCTCCACTTT. The variable domain in full, with the rest retrieved from reference TRBV13 and TRBJ1-6, is AAGVIQSPRHLIKEKRETATLKCYPIPRHDTVYWYQQGPGQDPQFLISFYEKMQSDKGSIPDRFSAQQFSDYHSELNMSSLELGDSALYFCASSLAKSDLKDSPLHFGNGTRLTVT.

J is TRBJ2-2 and V is TRBV6-1, with TRBD2 as a possible D gene (6 bases). CDR3 size: 15 residues. The V end was cut by 3 bases, the J end by 6 bases, with 14 bases between. CDR1 is MNHNS and CDR2 is SASEGT in the germline V gene. The CDR3 spells CASSEVQGGAGELFF. CDR3 DNA sequence: TGTGCCAGCAGTGAGGTGCAGGGAGGCGCCGGGGAGCTGTTTTTT.

This chain joins TRBV9 and TRBJ2-3, with D maybe TRBD2 (6 bases). The germline V gene has CDR1 SGDLS and CDR2 YYNGEE. The CDR3 has 15 residues. The V and J ends lost 0 bases and 2 bases respectively, with 10 bases between them. This CDR3 is CASSVGGGDTDTQYF. DNA for the CDR3: TGTGCCAGCAGCGTAGGAGGAGGGGACACAGATACGCAGTATTTT.